This T cell receptor beta chain is from a study of cytomegalovirus exposure and HLA in healthy donors. General study points: It was in a later analysis that TCR association rates were seen to vary by HLA locus, highest for DRB1 and lowest for HLA-C.

Germline values: CDR1 MRHNA, CDR2 SNTAGT. This CDR3 has 15 amino acids. Germline trimming cut 2 bases from V and 8 bases from J; bases unmatched to any gene: 4. This clone occurred a few times. The antigen is not known. The PCR was carried out with 60 Vbeta primers and 13 Jbeta primers. The table came from immunoSEQ multiplex PCR; TCRdb's copy has only in-frame clones and leaves some out. The repertoire holds 150,000 or so clones, with roughly 73% as singletons. The chain links TRBV6-4 to TRBJ2-1; 12 bases fit TRBD2. Sequencing was performed on PBMCs. This clonotype was obtained from a woman under 30 in good health and CMV-seronegative. CDR3 sequence: CASSDLAGGGDEQFF. The CDR3 DNA sequence: TGTGCCAGCAGTGACCTAGCGGGAGGGGGGGATGAGCAGTTCTTC.